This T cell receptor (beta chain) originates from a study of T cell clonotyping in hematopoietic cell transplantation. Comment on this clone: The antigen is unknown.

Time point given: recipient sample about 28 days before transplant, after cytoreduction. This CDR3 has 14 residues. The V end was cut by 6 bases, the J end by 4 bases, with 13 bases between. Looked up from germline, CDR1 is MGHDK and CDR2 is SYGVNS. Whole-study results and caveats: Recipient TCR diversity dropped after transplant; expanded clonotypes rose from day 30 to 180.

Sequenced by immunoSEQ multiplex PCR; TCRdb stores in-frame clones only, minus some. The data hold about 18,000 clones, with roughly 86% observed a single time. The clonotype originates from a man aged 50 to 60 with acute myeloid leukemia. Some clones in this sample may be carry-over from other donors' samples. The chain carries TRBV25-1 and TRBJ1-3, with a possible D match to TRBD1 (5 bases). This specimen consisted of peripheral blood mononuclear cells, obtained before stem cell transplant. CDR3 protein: CASSASTGGNTIYF. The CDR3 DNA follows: TGTGCCAGCAGCGCGTCCACAGGAGGAAACACCATATATTTT. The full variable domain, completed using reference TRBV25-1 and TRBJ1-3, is EADIYQTPRYLVIGTGKKITLECSQTMGHDKMYWYQQDPGMELHLIHYSYGVNSTEKGDLSSESTVSRIRTEHFPLTLESARPSHTSQYLCASSASTGGNTIYFGEGSWLTVV.